The 6 T cell receptor beta chains listed next were all sequenced from one sample in a study of blood T cell repertoires in COVID-19. Here immunoSEQ multiplex PCR was the method, and the copy in TCRdb shows in-frame clones only, minus some. In the table there are 100,000 to 150,000 clones, approximately 71% of which are singletons. Material: peripheral blood. The receptors stem from a woman aged 70 to 79 with acute or convalescent COVID-19.

The chain recombines TRBV4-1 with TRBJ2-2, with TRBD2 matching 7 bases. Germline V lookup: CDR1 MGHRA, CDR2 YSYEKL. The J segment lost 6 bases and the V segment lost 1 base, leaving 5 bases of the junction unmatched. The CDR3 covers 15 residues. DNA of the CDR3: TGCGCCAGCAGCCAAGGGGAGGGGCCCGCCGGGGAGCTGTTTTTT. Amino acid sequence: CASSQGEGPAGELFF.

The rearrangement links TRBV7-9 to TRBJ2-2; D gene unclear. The CDR3 loop spans 13 amino acids. Trimming left V 8 bases short and J 5 bases short, with 12 bases between. Germline assignment: CDR1 SEHNR and CDR2 FQNEAQ (reference sequence). The CDR3 is CASLSSLTGELFF. CDR3 DNA: TGTGCCAGCTTGAGCTCTCTTACCGGGGAGCTGTTTTTT.

The chain recombines TRBV30 with TRBJ2-1; TRBD2 matches 14 bases. There are 14 residues in the CDR3. Germline CDR1 GTSNPN, CDR2 SVGIG (reference sequence). V gave up 2 bases and J gave up 9 bases; unmatched junction bases: 3. This chain's CDR3 is CAWSPGLAGVEQFF. The CDR3, as DNA: TGTGCCTGGAGTCCGGGACTAGCGGGAGTTGAGCAGTTCTTC.

This clone appeared a few times. The chain carries TRBV5-4 and TRBJ1-1, with D possibly being TRBD1 (6 bases). With 0 bases removed from V and 0 bases from J, the gap between germline ends came to 12 bases. From germline, CDR1 is SGHNT and CDR2 YYREEE (reference sequence). The CDR3 runs 16 residues. The CDR3 sequence is CASSLDRALMNTEAFF. The CDR3 DNA reads TGTGCCAGCAGCTTGGACAGGGCTCTAATGAACACTGAAGCTTTCTTT.

CDR3 protein: CASSLVYRGSYNEQFF. The CDR3 coding sequence is TGTGCCAGCAGCCTGGTATACAGGGGCTCCTACAATGAGCAGTTCTTC. The genes are TRBV5-4 and TRBJ2-1; 7 bases map to TRBD1. V trimming: 4 bases; J trimming: 0 bases; junction bases outside the gene matches: 7. The CDR3 covers 16 residues. CDR1 is SGHNT, CDR2 YYREEE, per germline (reference sequence).

The chain employs TRBV9 and TRBJ2-3; 9 bases line up with TRBD2. This CDR3 spans 16 amino acids. Per germline, CDR1 SGDLS and CDR2 YYNGEE. The V gene end was trimmed by 4 bases and the J gene end by 2 bases; junction bases not matched to a gene: 8. The CDR3 protein is CASSLPGLANTDTQYF. As DNA, the CDR3 is TGTGCCAGCAGCCTCCCCGGACTAGCGAACACAGATACGCAGTATTTT.